A single sample is the source of the 9 T cell receptor beta chains below, sequenced in a study of response to subunit inactivated influenza vaccine (dated by TCRdb to the late 2010s). Libraries were built with RT-PCR. Sequencing instrument: Illumina HiSeq 2500. Using fastp trimming at Q25 and MiXCR clonotype assembly, TCRdb reanalyzed the public sequencing data and kept in-frame beta chains. Rows matching on CDR3 protein sequence are summarized as one entry with the most common DNA and genes. The sample data list more than 450,000 distinct CDR3 sequences, and 7.6% of these were observed just once. The biggest ten clones account for 10% to 15% of the sample. The sample in question was PBMCs from blood, obtained about 23 months after vaccination. The receptors originated from a man aged 50 to 75 who received an inactivated influenza vaccine. Donor details come from another sample of the same person, matched by shared clones.

Comment on this clonotype: A much larger clone sits a single nucleotide away, making a read error possible. J is TRBJ2-3 and V is TRBV29-1, with a weak D call TRBD2 (6 bases). Germline loops: CDR1 SQVTM, CDR2 ANQGSEA. This CDR3 region has 12 residues. The chain's CDR3 is CIGSEGRDTQYF. In nucleotides, the CDR3 is TGCATCGGTTCGGAGGGTCGAGATACGCAGTATTTT.

This clonotype was counted many times. V usage is TRBV7-2 and J usage is TRBJ2-7; no firm D call. Trimming removed 5 bases at V and 6 bases at J, with 11 bases between. The CDR3 sequence is 12 residues long. Germline V lookup: CDR1 SGHTA, CDR2 FQGNSA. The CDR3 is CASSPPTAEQYF. The CDR3 nucleotides are TGTGCCAGCAGCCCACCTACCGCCGAGCAGTACTTC.

The rearrangement links TRBV5-1 to TRBJ2-1; 10 bases match TRBD1. Losses at the gene ends were 2 bases for V and 5 bases for J; bases not matched to a gene: 4. The CDR3 spans 15 residues. CDR1 is SGHRS, CDR2 YFSETQ, per germline. CDR3 sequence: CASSFRGTGDNEQFF. For the CDR3, the DNA is TGCGCCAGCAGCTTTAGGGGGACAGGGGACAATGAGCAGTTCTTC.

Many counts were recorded for this clonotype. This CDR3 is CASTSGIDYNEQFF. The CDR3, as DNA: TGTGCCAGCACCTCAGGGATAGACTACAATGAGCAGTTCTTC. V gene TRBV6-2 or TRBV6-3 combines with J gene TRBJ2-1; perhaps TRBD1 as D (5 bases). CDR1 and CDR2 from the germline V gene are MNHEY and SVGEGT. Trimming left V 7 bases short and J 3 bases short, with 13 bases between. This CDR3 has 14 amino acids.

The CDR3 nucleotides read TGCAGTGCTAGAGTAGCGGGAGGGCTCAACACCGGGGAGCTGTTTTTT. Its translation is CSARVAGGLNTGELFF. The chain carries TRBV20-1 and TRBJ2-2, with 11 bases matching TRBD2. The CDR3 has 16 amino acids. Germline lookup yields CDR1 DFQATT and CDR2 SNEGSKA (reference sequence). With 1 base clipped from V and 2 bases from J, the junction kept 3 bases outside the gene matches.

This clonotype was found a few times. This chain connects TRBV5-1 to TRBJ2-1; D is perhaps TRBD1 or TRBD2 (5 bases each). This CDR3 has 14 residues. The ends were cut back, 4 bases at V and 7 bases at J, with 15 bases in the middle. Germline loops: CDR1 SGHRS, CDR2 YFSETQ. The CDR3 region is CASSPGGGWNEQFF. In DNA, the CDR3 is TGCGCCAGCAGCCCGGGTGGGGGTTGGAATGAGCAGTTCTTC.

This clonotype has just a few counts. The V gene is TRBV20-1, the J gene TRBJ2-3, with a tentative D call TRBD1 (5 bases). Germline CDR1 DFQATT, CDR2 SNEGSKA (reference sequence). Trimming stripped 0 bases from V and 0 bases from J, with 7 bases between. The CDR3 covers 14 residues. The DNA of the CDR3 is TGCAGTGCTAGAGATGGGGCGAGCACAGATACGCAGTATTTT. Translating it yields CSARDGASTDTQYF.

This clonotype has at least ten counts. This chain links TRBV12-3 or TRBV12-4 with TRBJ2-1; D possibly uses TRBD1 or TRBD2 (5 bases each). Trimming took 2 bases from V and 9 from J, leaving 11 bases between them. The CDR3 spans 13 residues. The CDR3 nucleotides read TGTGCCAGCAGTTTAAGGGGCGAGGGTGAGCAGTTCTTC. It specifies CASSLRGEGEQFF.

The chain is built from TRBV20-1 and TRBJ1-2; 7 nucleotides agree with TRBD1. The germline gives CDR1 DFQATT, CDR2 SNEGSKA (reference sequence). The CDR3 length is 13 residues. The V and J ends lost 0 bases and 4 bases, in that order; junction bases with no gene match: 2. The CDR3 sequence is CSARDRDSYGYTF. CDR3 nucleotide sequence: TGCAGTGCTAGAGATCGGGACAGCTATGGCTACACCTTC.